One and the same sample provided the 18 T cell receptor beta chains below, sequenced in a study of lymphopenia after photon versus proton radiotherapy. Data came from immunoSEQ multiplex PCR; TCRdb stores just in-frame clones and leaves some out. The data contain approximately 71,000 clones, approximately 90% of them seen just once; the ten biggest clones take up 2.9%. Sequences were derived from peripheral blood, sampled from a patient treated with photon-based radiotherapy. The source of these receptors is a woman in her 70s with pancreatic cancer.

This clone showed up just once. The chain has TRBV11-3 and TRBJ2-1; D is unresolved. The CDR3 is 13 amino acids. V gave up 5 bases and J gave up 7 bases, with 12 bases separating them. Per germline, CDR1 SGHNT and CDR2 YENEEA. Here the CDR3 DNA reads TGTGCCAGCAGCCCACAATCGAAAAATGAGCAGTTCTTC. It yields the protein CASSPQSKNEQFF.

This clone appeared a single time. V is TRBV4-3 and J is TRBJ2-7, with 11 bases that match TRBD2. The CDR3 consists of 15 residues. CDR1 LGHNA and CDR2 YSLEER come from the germline V gene. Trimming cost V 1 base and J 1 base; bases outside gene matches: 0. CDR3 coding DNA: TGCGCCAGCAGCCAAGGACTAGCGGGATCCTACGAGCAGTACTTC. This gives the protein CASSQGLAGSYEQYF.

V usage is TRBV27 and J usage is TRBJ1-1; 7 bases fit TRBD1. This CDR3 is 15 amino acids long. CDR1 is MNHEY and CDR2 is SMNVEV in the germline V gene (reference sequence). V trimming: 5 bases; J trimming: 0 bases; junction bases outside the gene matches: 6. The CDR3 reads CASSPLGQLNTEAFF. The CDR3 nucleotides read TGTGCCAGCAGTCCCCTGGGACAGCTGAACACTGAAGCTTTCTTT.

The V call is TRBV15, the J call TRBJ2-3, with D possibly being TRBD2 (6 bases). The germline CDR1 and CDR2 sequences are LNHNV and YYDKDF (reference sequence). The CDR3 is 12 amino acids. Trimming left V 8 bases short and J 5 bases short, with 11 bases between. CDR3 sequence: CATRGSVDTQYF. The CDR3 DNA reads TGTGCCACCCGGGGGTCCGTAGATACGCAGTATTTT.

The chain joins TRBV5-4 to TRBJ2-1; 13 bases are a match to TRBD2. The CDR3 consists of 16 residues. CDR1 is SGHNT, CDR2 YYREEE, per germline (reference sequence). Trimming cost V 4 bases and J 8 bases; bases outside gene matches: 9. CDR3 residues: CASSTWTSGSGDEQFF. CDR3 bases: TGTGCCAGCAGCACCTGGACTAGCGGGAGTGGAGATGAGCAGTTCTTC.

The rearrangement uses TRBV4-2 and TRBJ2-2, with TRBD2 matching over 7 bases. J was trimmed by 6 bases and V by 2 bases; bases with no gene match: 15. CDR1 is LGHNA, CDR2 YNFKEQ, per germline. The CDR3 spans 18 residues. The CDR3 reads CASSQKGGRANYAGELFF. The CDR3 DNA follows: TGTGCCAGCAGCCAAAAAGGTGGGAGGGCCAATTACGCCGGGGAGCTGTTTTTT.

This clone was seen once. The chain couples TRBV5-6 to TRBJ1-5; weak D call: TRBD1 (5 bases). This CDR3 is built from 12 residues. Trimming left V 4 bases short and J 3 bases short, with 5 bases between. CDR1 is SGHDT, CDR2 YYEEEE, per germline. The CDR3 bases are TGTGCCAGCAGCGGGGCCAATCAGCCCCAGCATTTT. This translates into CASSGANQPQHF.

The chain employs TRBV10-3 and TRBJ2-3; TRBD1 might be the D (5 bases). Germline loops: CDR1 ENHRY, CDR2 SYGVKD. This CDR3 comprises 14 residues. Between the trimmed V and J ends, which lost 4 bases and 5 bases, there was a span of 13 bases. CDR3 loop: CAISVAGFIDTQYF. The CDR3 nucleotides read TGTGCCATCAGTGTTGCAGGGTTCATAGATACGCAGTATTTT.

This rearrangement joins TRBV7-9 to TRBJ2-7, with 7 bases aligning to TRBD2. The J segment lost 2 bases and the V segment lost 2 bases, leaving 6 bases of the junction unmatched. CDR1 and CDR2 (germline): SEHNR, FQNEAQ (reference sequence). This CDR3 spans 15 amino acids. The CDR3 region has the DNA TGTGCCAGCAGCTTAAGTGCGGGAGTACCCTACGAGCAGTACTTC. Protein: CASSLSAGVPYEQYF. The full variable domain, its missing parts supplied by reference TRBV7-9 and TRBJ2-7, is DTGVSQNPRHKITKRGQNVTFRCDPISEHNRLYWYRQTLGQGPEFLTYFQNEAQLEKSRLLSDRFSAERPKGSFSTLEIQRTEQGDSAMYLCASSLSAGVPYEQYFGPGTRLTVT.

The rearrangement joins TRBV5-1 to TRBJ2-7; D is unresolved. The CDR3 length is 11 residues. Germline CDR1 is SGHRS and CDR2 is YFSETQ. Trimming cost V 4 bases and J 2 bases, with 4 bases left between them. This chain's CDR3 is CASSLAYEQYF. The CDR3 DNA reads as TGCGCCAGCAGCCTCGCCTACGAGCAGTACTTC.

J is TRBJ2-5 and V is TRBV2, with D perhaps matching TRBD2 (5 bases). Germline-derived CDR1 and CDR2 are SNHLY and FYNNEI. CDR3 length: 14 residues. Trimming removed 7 bases from V and 5 bases from J, with 17 bases in between. CDR3: CASIFAGWSETQYF. In DNA, the CDR3 is TGTGCCAGCATTTTTGCGGGCTGGTCTGAGACCCAGTACTTC.

V and J are TRBV7-2 and TRBJ2-2, with D perhaps TRBD1 (5 bases). The ends were cut back, 3 bases at V and 4 bases at J, with 12 bases in the middle. The CDR3 sequence is 15 residues long. Germline values: CDR1 SGHTA, CDR2 FQGNSA. CDR3 protein: CASSFQGQATGELFF. CDR3 nucleotides: TGTGCCAGCAGCTTCCAGGGCCAGGCCACCGGGGAGCTGTTTTTT.

The CDR3 is CASSLVGGGSSTDTQYF. The CDR3 bases are TGTGCCAGCAGCTTAGTTGGAGGGGGATCTAGCACAGATACGCAGTATTTT. This chain links TRBV7-2 with TRBJ2-3; D tentatively fits TRBD1 or TRBD2 (6 bases each). This CDR3 spans 17 amino acids. Trimming took off 1 base at V and 0 bases at J, with 14 bases between the two ends. Looked up from germline, CDR1 is SGHTA and CDR2 is FQGNSA. The full variable domain, in which reference TRBV7-2 and TRBJ2-3 provide the parts outside the CDR3, is GAGVSQSPSNKVTEKGKDVELRCDPISGHTALYWYRQSLGQGLEFLIYFQGNSAPDKSGLPSDRFSAERTGGSVSTLTIQRTQQEDSAVYLCASSLVGGGSSTDTQYFGPGTRLTVL.

This clone was seen once. The J gene is TRBJ1-5, the V gene TRBV19, with D unclear. The CDR3 is 16 amino acids. Germline assignment: CDR1 LNHDA and CDR2 SQIVND (reference sequence). Trimming stripped 3 bases from V and 2 bases from J, with 14 bases between. CDR3 nucleotide sequence: TGTGCCAGTAGTATTAACAGAGCGGTCGGCAATCAGCCCCAGCATTTT. Translation gives CASSINRAVGNQPQHF.

The chain uses TRBV5-1 and TRBJ2-3; no clear D gene. The V gene's germline CDR1 is SGHRS and CDR2 YFSETQ. V lost 0 bases to trimming and J lost 0 bases, with 5 bases between them. The CDR3 is 14 residues long. The CDR3 region is CASSLVGSTDTQYF. The CDR3 nucleotides read TGCGCCAGCAGCTTGGTGGGGAGCACAGATACGCAGTATTTT.

J is TRBJ1-3 and V is TRBV7-2, with a tentative D call TRBD1 (6 bases). Germline values: CDR1 SGHTA, CDR2 FQGNSA. V was pared by 1 base and J by 6 bases, with 16 bases between. The length of the CDR3 is 16 residues. The CDR3: CASSLEGGGRLNTIYF. The CDR3 region has the DNA TGTGCCAGCAGCTTAGAGGGCGGGGGGCGCTTAAACACCATATATTTT. The full variable domain, in which reference TRBV7-2 and TRBJ1-3 provide the parts outside the CDR3, is GAGVSQSPSNKVTEKGKDVELRCDPISGHTALYWYRQSLGQGLEFLIYFQGNSAPDKSGLPSDRFSAERTGGSVSTLTIQRTQQEDSAVYLCASSLEGGGRLNTIYFGEGSWLTVV.

The V and J genes are TRBV28 and TRBJ2-7; the match to TRBD2 covers 7 bases. The length of the CDR3 is 14 residues. Germline V gene lookup returns CDR1 MDHEN and CDR2 SYDVKM. After removal of 7 bases from V and 2 bases from J, the junction contained 8 bases not matched to a gene. The CDR3 reads CASKGDYLAYEQYF. The CDR3 DNA follows: TGTGCCAGCAAAGGGGACTACTTAGCCTACGAGCAGTACTTC.

The chain has TRBV9 and TRBJ2-3, with 8 nucleotides matching TRBD2. Germline V gene sequence: CDR1 SGDLS, CDR2 YYNGEE. Trimming took 3 bases from V and 0 from J; bases not matched to a gene: 9. This CDR3 spans 17 amino acids. The DNA for the CDR3 is TGTGCCAGCAGCGCTGAAACTAGCGGACTTAGCACAGATACGCAGTATTTT. It translates to CASSAETSGLSTDTQYF. Combining the CDR3 with reference TRBV9 and TRBJ2-3 gives the whole variable domain DSGVTQTPKHLITATGQRVTLRCSPRSGDLSVYWYQQSLDQGLQFLIQYYNGEERAKGNILERFSAQQFPDLHSELNLSSLELGDSALYFCASSAETSGLSTDTQYFGPGTRLTVL.